This T cell receptor (beta chain) was observed in a study of somatic mutations in cytotoxic T cells in rheumatoid arthritis. General observations from the study: Among patients with rheumatoid arthritis, but not healthy controls, CD8+ clonality increased with age. A largest CD8+ clone above 20% of CD8+ cells occurred in about an eighth of the roughly 65 patients.

TCRdb's copy holds only in-frame clones and misses some; the assay was immunoSEQ multiplex PCR. The sample lists about 17,000 clones; 75% to 90% were seen once. Concerning this clone itself: As yet, its antigen is unknown.

Sequencing input: CD8+ T cells sorted from blood. This receptor was taken from an adult with rheumatoid arthritis.

CDR3 DNA sequence: TGTGCCAGCAGCTTAGGGACTAGCGGGGGGCACAATGAGCAGTTCTTC. This sequence encodes CASSLGTSGGHNEQFF. The chain uses TRBV11-3 and TRBJ2-1; 14 bases are shared with TRBD2. Germline V gene data show CDR1 as SGHNT and CDR2 as YENEEA. The CDR3 length is 16 residues. V was pared by 1 base and J by 5 bases, with 1 base of the junction left unmatched. Combining the CDR3 with reference TRBV11-3 and TRBJ2-1 gives the whole variable domain EAGVVQSPRYKIIEKKQPVAFWCNPISGHNTLYWYLQNLGQGPELLIRYENEEAVDDSQLPKDRFSAERLKGVDSTLKIQPAELGDSAVYLCASSLGTSGGHNEQFFGPGTRLTVL.